The 10 T cell receptor beta chains below were found in one sample sequenced in a study of cytomegalovirus exposure and HLA in healthy donors. PCR primers comprised 60 Vbeta and 13 Jbeta primers. Here immunoSEQ multiplex PCR was the method, and the copy in TCRdb shows in-frame clones only, minus some. The sample holds about 130,000 clones, around 70% seen once. The sample was PBMCs. These receptors came from a human donor in good health.

This clone was seen a few times. The rearrangement links TRBV6-5 to TRBJ1-1; TRBD1 matches at 9 bases. The length of the CDR3 is 16 residues. Germline lookup yields CDR1 MNHEY and CDR2 SVGAGI. V was clipped by 4 bases and J by 7 bases; unmatched bases: 13. In DNA, the CDR3 is TGTGCCAGCAGTTTGATCCGAACAGGGGGCAAGGTTGAAGCTTTCTTT. It yields the protein CASSLIRTGGKVEAFF.

The rearrangement joins TRBV5-1 to TRBJ2-6, with 10 bases matching TRBD2. V shed 4 bases, J shed 2 bases, and the junction held 6 bases outside the gene matches. The CDR3 spans 17 residues. CDR1 is SGHRS and CDR2 is YFSETQ in the germline V gene. The CDR3: CASSPEAGGAGANVLTF. Here the CDR3 DNA reads TGCGCCAGCAGCCCCGAAGCGGGGGGGGCTGGGGCCAACGTCCTGACTTTC.

This clone was seen only a few times. This chain connects TRBV5-1 to TRBJ2-7, with 12 bases fitting TRBD1. CDR1 is SGHRS and CDR2 is YFSETQ in the germline V gene. V shed 0 bases and J 5 bases; nucleotides not matched to a gene: 3. The CDR3 covers 15 residues. The CDR3 DNA sequence: TGCGCCAGCAGCTTGGCCGGGACAGGGGGCCACGAGCAGTACTTC. This codes for CASSLAGTGGHEQYF. Variable domain in full (rest from reference TRBV5-1 and TRBJ2-7): KAGVTQTPRYLIKTRGQQVTLSCSPISGHRSVSWYQQTPGQGLQFLFEYFSETQRNKGNFPGRFSGRQFSNSRSEMNVSTLELGDSALYLCASSLAGTGGHEQYFGPGTRLTVT.

The gene calls are TRBV6-5 and TRBJ1-2, with D perhaps TRBD1 (6 bases). Germline V gene data show CDR1 as MNHEY and CDR2 as SVGAGI. V lost 2 bases and J lost 2, with 9 bases in between. The CDR3 is 14 residues long. CDR3 in DNA: TGTGCCAGCAGTTACCAGGGGCCCAACTATGGCTACACCTTC. Translated: CASSYQGPNYGYTF.

The chain employs TRBV6-4 and TRBJ2-1, with D possibly matching TRBD1 (5 bases). Trimming left V 0 bases short and J 9 bases short, with 9 bases between. The CDR3 length is 13 residues. Germline-derived CDR1 and CDR2 are MRHNA and SNTAGT. CDR3 in DNA: TGTGCCAGCAGTGACTCGGGGCTGGGTGAGCAGTTCTTC. Its protein is CASSDSGLGEQFF.

This clone has only a few counts. The V gene is TRBV29-1, the J gene TRBJ2-5, with TRBD1 matching over 12 bases. V shed 7 bases and J 4 bases; nucleotides not matched to a gene: 7. Germline V gives CDR1 SQVTM, CDR2 ANQGSEA. This CDR3 is built from 14 residues. CDR3 sequence (DNA): TGCAGCGGAAGGGACAGGGGGCGAGGAGAGACCCAGTACTTC. Its protein product is CSGRDRGRGETQYF. Full variable domain (rest looked up from reference TRBV29-1 and TRBJ2-5): SAVISQKPSRDICQRGTSLTIQCQVDSQVTMMFWYRQQPGQSLTLIATANQGSEATYESGFVIDKFPISRPNLTFSTLTVSNMSPEDSSIYLCSGRDRGRGETQYFGPGTRLLVL.

The rearrangement uses TRBV5-1 and TRBJ2-5; 8 nucleotides agree with TRBD2. Germline V gene sequence: CDR1 SGHRS, CDR2 YFSETQ. This CDR3 is 16 amino acids long. V dropped 1 base and J dropped 5; count of bases not matched to a gene: 10. The CDR3 is CASSLSRGRTVETQYF. CDR3 in DNA: TGCGCCAGCAGCTTGAGTCGCGGGAGGACGGTGGAGACCCAGTACTTC.

The V gene is TRBV4-2, the J gene TRBJ1-2; no clear D. CDR1 and CDR2 from the germline V gene are LGHNA and YNFKEQ. The CDR3 spans 16 residues. Deletions cut 1 base from V and 6 bases from J, with 18 bases between. CDR3 sequence reads: CASSQVSVTPKDGYTF. The CDR3 nucleotides read TGTGCCAGCAGCCAAGTTAGCGTAACCCCCAAGGATGGCTACACCTTC.

The genes are TRBV7-8 and TRBJ1-2; D perhaps matches TRBD1 (6 bases). V lost 0 bases and J lost 5, with 13 bases in between. Germline V gene sequence: CDR1 SGHVS, CDR2 FQNEAQ. CDR3 length: 15 residues. CDR3: CASSLAGQGKYGYTF. DNA for the CDR3: TGTGCCAGCAGCTTAGCAGGCCAGGGGAAGTATGGCTACACCTTC.

V usage is TRBV7-2 and J usage is TRBJ1-2, with a possible D match to TRBD1 (6 bases). This CDR3 is 13 amino acids long. From germline, CDR1 is SGHTA and CDR2 FQGNSA. V lost 10 bases and J 3 bases, leaving 15 bases between the germline ends. DNA of the CDR3: TGTGCCAACCCCTTACAGGGAGACTATGGCTACACCTTC. Translation gives CANPLQGDYGYTF.